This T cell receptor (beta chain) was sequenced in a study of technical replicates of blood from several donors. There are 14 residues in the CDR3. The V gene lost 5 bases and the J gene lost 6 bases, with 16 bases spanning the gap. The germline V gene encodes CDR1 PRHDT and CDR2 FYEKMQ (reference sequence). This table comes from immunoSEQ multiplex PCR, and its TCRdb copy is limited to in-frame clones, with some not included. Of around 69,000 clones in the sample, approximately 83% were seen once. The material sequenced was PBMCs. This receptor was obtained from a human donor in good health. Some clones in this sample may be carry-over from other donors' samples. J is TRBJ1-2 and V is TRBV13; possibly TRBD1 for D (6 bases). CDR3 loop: CASSKEAGTHGYTF. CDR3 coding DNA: TGTGCCAGCAGCAAAGAGGCAGGGACACATGGCTACACCTTC.